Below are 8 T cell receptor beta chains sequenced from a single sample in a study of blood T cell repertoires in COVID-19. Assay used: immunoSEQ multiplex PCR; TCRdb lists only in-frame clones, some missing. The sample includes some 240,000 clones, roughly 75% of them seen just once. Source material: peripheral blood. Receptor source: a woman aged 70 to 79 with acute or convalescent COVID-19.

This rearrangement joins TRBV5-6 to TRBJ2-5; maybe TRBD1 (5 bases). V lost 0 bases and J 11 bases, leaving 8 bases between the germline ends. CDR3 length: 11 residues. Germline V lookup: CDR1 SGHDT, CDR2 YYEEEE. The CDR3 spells CASSLAREQYF. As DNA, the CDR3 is TGTGCCAGCAGCTTGGCCAGGGAACAGTACTTC.

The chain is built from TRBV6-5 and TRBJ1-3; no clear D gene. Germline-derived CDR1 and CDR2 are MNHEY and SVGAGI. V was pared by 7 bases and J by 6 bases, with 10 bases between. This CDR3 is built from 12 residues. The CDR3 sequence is CASIRGVNTIYF. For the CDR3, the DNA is TGTGCCAGCATACGCGGGGTAAACACCATATATTTT.

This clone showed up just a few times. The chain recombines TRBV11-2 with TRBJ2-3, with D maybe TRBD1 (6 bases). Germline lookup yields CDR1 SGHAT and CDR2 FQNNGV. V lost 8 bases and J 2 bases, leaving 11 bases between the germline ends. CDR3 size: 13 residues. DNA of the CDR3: TGTGCCAGCGGGGGCTACTCCACAGATACGCAGTATTTT. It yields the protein CASGGYSTDTQYF.

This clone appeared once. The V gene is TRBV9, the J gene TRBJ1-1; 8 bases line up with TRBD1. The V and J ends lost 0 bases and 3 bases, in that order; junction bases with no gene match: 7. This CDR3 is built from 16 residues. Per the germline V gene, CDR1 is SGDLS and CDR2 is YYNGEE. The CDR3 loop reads CASSVAPDRADTEAFF. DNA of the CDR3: TGTGCCAGCAGCGTAGCCCCGGACAGGGCGGACACTGAAGCTTTCTTT.

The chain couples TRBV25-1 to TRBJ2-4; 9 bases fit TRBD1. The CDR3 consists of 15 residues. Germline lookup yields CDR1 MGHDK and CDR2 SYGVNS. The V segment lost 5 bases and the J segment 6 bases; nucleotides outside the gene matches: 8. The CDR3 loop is CASSSGTGYINIQYF. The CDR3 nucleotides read TGTGCCAGCAGTTCCGGGACAGGGTATATAAACATTCAGTACTTC.

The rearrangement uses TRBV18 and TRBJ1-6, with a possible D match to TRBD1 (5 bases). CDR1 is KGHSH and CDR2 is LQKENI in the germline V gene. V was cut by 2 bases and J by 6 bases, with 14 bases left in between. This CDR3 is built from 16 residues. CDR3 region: CASSPSGGGGNSPLHF. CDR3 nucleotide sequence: TGTGCCAGCTCACCATCGGGGGGAGGAGGTAATTCACCCCTCCACTTT.

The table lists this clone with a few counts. The CDR3: CASSPAGSGELFF. The CDR3 DNA reads as TGTGCCAGCTCACCGGCGGGATCCGGGGAGCTGTTTTTT. V and J are TRBV18 and TRBJ2-2, with a tentative D call TRBD2 (6 bases). Between the trimmed V and J ends, which lost 3 bases and 6 bases, there was a span of 8 bases. Germline CDR1 KGHSH, CDR2 LQKENI. The CDR3 runs to 13 residues.

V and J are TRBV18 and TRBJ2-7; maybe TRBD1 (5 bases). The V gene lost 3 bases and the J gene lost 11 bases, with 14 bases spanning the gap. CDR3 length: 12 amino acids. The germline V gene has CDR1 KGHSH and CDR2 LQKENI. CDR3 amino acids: CASSPGDRGKYF. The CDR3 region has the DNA TGTGCCAGCTCACCCGGTGACAGAGGCAAGTACTTC.